A single sample gave rise to the 31 T cell receptor beta chains below, sequenced in a study of blood T cell repertoires in COVID-19. Using immunoSEQ multiplex PCR, the repertoire was profiled, and TCRdb retains in-frame clones only, with some absent. The sample shows over 85,000 clones, about 90% of them seen only once. The specimen sequenced was peripheral blood. The source of these receptors is a human donor with COVID-19, enrolled during active disease. The donor label of this sample is uncertain.

The genes are TRBV5-1 and TRBJ2-2, with TRBD1 matching 8 bases. The CDR3 is 16 residues long. Germline lookup yields CDR1 SGHRS and CDR2 YFSETQ. With V trimmed by 1 base and J by 7 bases, 9 bases remained unmatched. The chain's CDR3 is CASSLNQGATVGELFF. The CDR3 DNA follows: TGCGCCAGCAGCTTGAATCAGGGGGCGACTGTCGGGGAGCTGTTTTTT.

The rearrangement uses TRBV11-2 and TRBJ2-1; perhaps TRBD1 as D (6 bases). The CDR3 consists of 16 residues. From germline, CDR1 is SGHAT and CDR2 FQNNGV. V dropped 1 base and J dropped 5 bases, with 15 bases sitting between them. The CDR3 DNA reads as TGTGCCAGCAGCTTAGCTAACCGGGACATAAACAATGAGCAGTTCTTC. The encoded protein is CASSLANRDINNEQFF.

The chain employs TRBV5-6 and TRBJ1-6, with D possibly matching TRBD1 (5 bases). V was pared by 4 bases and J by 0 bases, with 14 bases between. The CDR3 is made up of 17 amino acids. The germline CDR1 and CDR2 sequences are SGHDT and YYEEEE. CDR3 protein: CASSPDISDSYNSPLHF. The CDR3 bases are TGTGCCAGCAGCCCGGACATAAGCGACTCCTATAATTCACCCCTCCACTTT.

This rearrangement joins TRBV18 to TRBJ1-3; no reliable D call. In germline, CDR1 is KGHSH, CDR2 LQKENI. This CDR3 has 15 amino acids. Trimming pared 4 bases from V and 4 bases from J, leaving 14 bases between. The CDR3 nucleotides are TGTGCCAGCTCACTCGTGGGAGAAGCGGGAAACACCATATATTTT. Protein: CASSLVGEAGNTIYF. Looking up the rest from reference TRBV18 and TRBJ1-3 gives the full variable domain: NAGVMQNPRHLVRRRGQEARLRCSPMKGHSHVYWYRQLPEEGLKFMVYLQKENIIDESGMPKERFSAEFPKEGPSILRIQQVVRGDSAAYFCASSLVGEAGNTIYFGEGSWLTVV.

This clone was seen a single time. V is TRBV29-1 and J is TRBJ2-1; 12 positions agree with TRBD2. V dropped 6 bases and J dropped 6; count of bases not matched to a gene: 6. CDR3 length equals 14 residues. Germline V gives CDR1 SQVTM, CDR2 ANQGSEA. CDR3 sequence: CSVRGLAGGNEQFF. CDR3 in DNA: TGCAGCGTGAGGGGACTAGCGGGCGGCAATGAGCAGTTCTTC.

The chain employs TRBV5-1 and TRBJ2-7, with D tentatively TRBD2 (5 bases). This CDR3 contains 14 residues. Deletions cut 3 bases from V and 4 bases from J, with 14 bases between. Germline V gene sequence: CDR1 SGHRS, CDR2 YFSETQ. The CDR3 nucleotides read TGCGCCAGCAGCTCGGCCCCCCCGGGATACGAGCAGTACTTC. Translating gives CASSSAPPGYEQYF.

V usage is TRBV4-2 and J usage is TRBJ2-1; 8 bases align to TRBD2. V gave up 4 bases and J gave up 6 bases; unmatched junction bases: 8. The CDR3 extends over 15 amino acids. Germline CDR1 LGHNA, CDR2 YNFKEQ. Written as DNA, the CDR3 is TGTGCCAGCAGCCCCCAGCGGGAGCTCGGCAATGAGCAGTTCTTC. It encodes CASSPQRELGNEQFF.

The chain has TRBV5-1 and TRBJ1-1; D remains unclear. Germline-derived CDR1 and CDR2 are SGHRS and YFSETQ. There are 15 residues in the CDR3. V was cut by 1 base and J by 1 base, with 11 bases left in between. The CDR3 DNA is TGCGCCAGCAGCTTGAGTGGACTGACGAACACTGAAGCTTTCTTT. This encodes CASSLSGLTNTEAFF.

The gene calls are TRBV6-5 and TRBJ1-6; D unclear. This CDR3 spans 15 amino acids. V lost 9 bases to trimming and J lost 9 bases, with 21 bases between them. Germline CDR1 MNHEY, CDR2 SVGAGI. CDR3 nucleotides: TGTGCCAGTCACCGTGGAGTTCCCTGGCGTTCACCCCTCCACTTT. This encodes CASHRGVPWRSPLHF.

The chain is built from TRBV19 and TRBJ2-1, with 8 nucleotides matching TRBD2. The V segment lost 4 bases and the J segment 3 bases; nucleotides outside the gene matches: 5. The CDR3 loop spans 15 amino acids. CDR1 is LNHDA and CDR2 is SQIVND in the germline V gene (reference sequence). The CDR3 nucleotides are TGTGCCAGTAGTAGAGCGGGGGAGGGCTACAATGAGCAGTTCTTC. Its protein is CASSRAGEGYNEQFF. The variable domain in full, completed from reference TRBV19 and TRBJ2-1, reads DGGITQSPKYLFRKEGQNVTLSCEQNLNHDAMYWYRQDPGQGLRLIYYSQIVNDFQKGDIAEGYSVSREKKESFPLTVTSAQKNPTAFYLCASSRAGEGYNEQFFGPGTRLTVL.

This clone occurred once. The chain joins TRBV5-4 to TRBJ2-5; 8 nucleotides line up with TRBD2. The CDR3 length is 15 residues. V trimming: 4 bases; J trimming: 1 base; junction bases outside the gene matches: 6. CDR1 SGHNT and CDR2 YYREEE come from the germline V gene (reference sequence). The CDR3 here is CASSQQTSGQETQYF. Here the CDR3 DNA reads TGTGCCAGCAGCCAGCAAACTAGCGGCCAAGAGACCCAGTACTTC.

The chain combines TRBV2 with TRBJ2-3, with 10 bases fitting TRBD2. J gave up 1 base and V 7 bases, and 2 bases lay outside the gene matches. This CDR3 has 14 amino acids. Looked up from germline, CDR1 is SNHLY and CDR2 is FYNNEI. The DNA for the CDR3 is TGTGCCAGCAATCTAGCGGGGGGCACAGATACGCAGTATTTT. As protein: CASNLAGGTDTQYF. Together with reference TRBV2 and TRBJ2-3, the CDR3 gives the full variable domain: EPEVTQTPSHQVTQMGQEVILRCVPISNHLYFYWYRQILGQKVEFLVSFYNNEISEKSEIFDDQFSVERPDGSNFTLKIRSTKLEDSAMYFCASNLAGGTDTQYFGPGTRLTVL.

V usage is TRBV27 and J usage is TRBJ1-3, with D hard to call. The germline V and J ends were trimmed by 5 bases and 4 bases, with 9 bases remaining between them. The CDR3 covers 13 residues. Germline V gene sequence: CDR1 MNHEY, CDR2 SMNVEV (reference sequence). CDR3 DNA sequence: TGTGCCAGCAGTACAGATATAGGAAACACCATATATTTT. Encoded protein: CASSTDIGNTIYF.

The V call is TRBV19, the J call TRBJ1-4; D is ambiguous. Trimming took 5 bases from V and 0 from J, leaving 19 bases between them. Germline CDR1 and CDR2: LNHDA and SQIVND (reference sequence). The CDR3 contains 18 residues. CDR3 region: CASSPSPGGFATNEKLFF. As DNA, the CDR3 is TGTGCCAGTAGTCCATCCCCCGGCGGGTTCGCAACTAATGAAAAACTGTTTTTT.

This clone was observed a single time. The chain links TRBV18 to TRBJ2-1; the D gene is possibly TRBD2 (7 bases). In germline, CDR1 is KGHSH, CDR2 LQKENI. The V end was cut by 3 bases, the J end by 11 bases, with 11 bases between. The CDR3 covers 12 residues. This CDR3 reads CASSPGGGKQFF. Written as DNA, the CDR3 is TGTGCCAGCTCACCGGGGGGGGGCAAGCAGTTCTTC.

J is TRBJ1-1 and V is TRBV10-3, with unresolved D. V was clipped by 3 bases and J by 1 base, with 6 bases between them. Germline V CDR1 and CDR2: ENHRY, SYGVKD. CDR3 length: 13 amino acids. For the CDR3, the DNA is TGTGCCATCAGTGATGTCAGGAACACTGAAGCTTTCTTT. This encodes CAISDVRNTEAFF.

The chain carries TRBV18 and TRBJ2-1; D remains ambiguous. V was trimmed by 1 base and J by 5 bases, leaving 12 bases between them. From germline, CDR1 is KGHSH and CDR2 LQKENI. The CDR3 length is 15 residues. CDR3 DNA sequence: TGTGCCAGCTCACCACGAGGCACTACCGACAATGAGCAGTTCTTC. Translated, it gives CASSPRGTTDNEQFF.

The rearrangement uses TRBV5-6 and TRBJ1-5; 12 positions agree with TRBD1. Germline CDR1 and CDR2: SGHDT and YYEEEE. The CDR3 extends over 15 amino acids. Unmatched junction bases numbered 4, after V lost 3 bases and J lost 6 bases. CDR3 amino acids: CASSSGTGGRQPQHF. CDR3 DNA sequence: TGTGCCAGCAGCTCCGGGACAGGGGGCCGTCAGCCCCAGCATTTT.

The rearrangement links TRBV11-1 to TRBJ2-4; D is possibly TRBD1 (5 bases). The CDR3 consists of 15 residues. Deletions cut 5 bases from V and 1 base from J, with 12 bases between. Germline-derived CDR1 and CDR2 are SGHAT and FQDESV (reference sequence). The CDR3 bases are TGTGCCAGCAGCCTTACGAACAGGGCCAAAAACATTCAGTACTTC. It codes for CASSLTNRAKNIQYF.

This sequence joins TRBV7-9 and TRBJ2-4; D is possibly TRBD1 (5 bases). This CDR3 region has 12 residues. CDR1 and CDR2 (germline): SEHNR, FQNEAQ (reference sequence). The germline V and J ends were trimmed by 5 bases and 9 bases, with 11 bases remaining between them. CDR3 sequence reads: CASSPDSGIQYF. The CDR3 bases are TGTGCCAGCAGCCCAGACAGTGGCATTCAGTACTTC.

The chain links TRBV2 to TRBJ2-3, with D possibly being TRBD2 (6 bases). Germline V gene sequence: CDR1 SNHLY, CDR2 FYNNEI. This CDR3 region has 12 residues. The ends were cut back, 4 bases at V and 5 bases at J, with 7 bases in the middle. CDR3 protein: CASSVEGDTQYF. CDR3 DNA: TGTGCCAGCAGTGTGGAGGGAGATACGCAGTATTTT.

J is TRBJ1-2 and V is TRBV5-4, with D perhaps matching TRBD1 (5 bases). The germline V and J ends were trimmed by 4 bases and 4 bases, with 26 bases remaining between them. The germline V gene has CDR1 SGHNT and CDR2 YYREEE (reference sequence). The CDR3 is made up of 18 amino acids. CDR3 residues: CASSPPNSQGIGFYGYTF. In DNA form, the CDR3 reads TGTGCCAGCAGCCCACCAAACTCCCAGGGAATTGGGTTCTATGGCTACACCTTC.

The V and J genes are TRBV6-5 and TRBJ2-6; TRBD1 agrees at 7 bases. V lost 6 bases and J lost 2; bases outside the gene matches: 4. Germline V gene sequence: CDR1 MNHEY, CDR2 SVGAGI. CDR3 length equals 15 residues. The CDR3 nucleotides are TGTGCCAGCAGCCCGACAGGGACTGGGGCCAACGTCCTGACTTTC. Translation: CASSPTGTGANVLTF.

The chain employs TRBV9 and TRBJ2-7, with TRBD2 matching over 8 bases. Trimming cost V 4 bases and J 6 bases; bases outside gene matches: 6. The germline CDR1 and CDR2 sequences are SGDLS and YYNGEE. The CDR3 totals 13 residues. DNA for the CDR3: TGTGCCAGCAGCACCGGACTAGCTGCCGAGCAGTACTTC. Translated: CASSTGLAAEQYF.

The gene calls are TRBV10-2 and TRBJ1-2; D gene unclear. Germline CDR1 is WSHSY and CDR2 is SAAADI. This CDR3 contains 14 residues. V was cut by 3 bases and J by 5 bases, with 13 bases left in between. For the CDR3, the DNA is TGCGCCAGCAGTGATTATGACTCATTATATGGCTACACCTTC. The encoded protein is CASSDYDSLYGYTF.

The rearrangement uses TRBV13 and TRBJ1-5; tentatively, D is TRBD1 (5 bases). The CDR3 is 15 residues long. The germline CDR1 and CDR2 sequences are PRHDT and FYEKMQ (reference sequence). V shed 5 bases and J shed 0 bases, with 11 bases lying between them. The CDR3 here is CASSVGHNSNQPQHF. The CDR3 nucleotides read TGTGCCAGCAGCGTTGGACATAATAGCAATCAGCCCCAGCATTTT.

V is TRBV13 and J is TRBJ1-2, with 7 bases lining up with TRBD1. The trim removed 4 bases at V and 3 bases at J, leaving 5 bases unmatched. This CDR3 has 14 residues. Germline lookup yields CDR1 PRHDT and CDR2 FYEKMQ (reference sequence). CDR3 nucleotide sequence: TGTGCCAGCAGCTCGCCGGGACAGTACTATGGCTACACCTTC. This sequence encodes CASSSPGQYYGYTF.

This clone was seen a single time. The chain is built from TRBV7-9 and TRBJ2-7; D is perhaps TRBD1 (6 bases). CDR1 and CDR2 from the germline V gene are SEHNR and FQNEAQ (reference sequence). The CDR3 totals 13 residues. The germline V and J ends were trimmed by 4 bases and 3 bases, with 10 bases remaining between them. The CDR3 loop reads CASSWTDNYEQYF. In nucleotides, the CDR3 is TGTGCCAGCAGCTGGACAGACAACTACGAGCAGTACTTC.

V usage is TRBV4-1 and J usage is TRBJ2-1; 9 nucleotides match TRBD2. Germline values: CDR1 MGHRA, CDR2 YSYEKL. The CDR3 length is 16 residues. The trim removed 1 base at V and 4 bases at J, leaving 5 bases unmatched. CDR3 protein: CASSQGGRGGYNEQFF. CDR3 nucleotide sequence: TGCGCCAGCAGCCAAGGAGGGCGGGGGGGATACAATGAGCAGTTCTTC.

The rearrangement links TRBV7-2 to TRBJ1-2; perhaps TRBD1 as D (6 bases). CDR1 is SGHTA and CDR2 is FQGNSA in the germline V gene. The V end was cut by 1 base, the J end by 4 bases, with 7 bases between. This CDR3 is built from 13 residues. CDR3 sequence (DNA): TGTGCCAGCAGCTTAGAAGGGGGCTATGGCTACACCTTC. Translating it yields CASSLEGGYGYTF.

V and J are TRBV5-1 and TRBJ2-5; TRBD2 is a possible D gene (6 bases). V was trimmed by 0 bases and J by 4 bases, leaving 16 bases between them. The germline gives CDR1 SGHRS, CDR2 YFSETQ. The CDR3 runs to 16 residues. Here the CDR3 DNA reads TGCGCCAGCAGCTTGGAAGGCGGGACGGGCGGAGAGACCCAGTACTTC. Translated, it gives CASSLEGGTGGETQYF.